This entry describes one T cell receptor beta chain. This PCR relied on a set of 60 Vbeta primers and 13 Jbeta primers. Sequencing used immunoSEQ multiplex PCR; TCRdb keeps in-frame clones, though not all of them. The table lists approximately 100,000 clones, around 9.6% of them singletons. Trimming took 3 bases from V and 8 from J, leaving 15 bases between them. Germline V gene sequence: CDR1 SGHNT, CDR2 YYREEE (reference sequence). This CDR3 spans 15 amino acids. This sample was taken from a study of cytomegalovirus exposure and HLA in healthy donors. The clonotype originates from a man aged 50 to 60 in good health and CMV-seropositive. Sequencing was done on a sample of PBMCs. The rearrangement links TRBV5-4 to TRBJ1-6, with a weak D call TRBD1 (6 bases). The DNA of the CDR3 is TGTGCCAGCAGCTCCGGGACACATTTAGATTCACCCCTCCACTTT. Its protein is CASSSGTHLDSPLHF.